Listed here are 31 T cell receptor beta chains from one sample, sequenced in a study of vaccination and CD4 T cells after COVID-19. Treatment of the sample: approximately nine-day PBMC culture with coronavirus spike peptide pools or control peptides (ViraFEST assay). These receptors are not linked to any known antigen. Cultured CD4+ T-cell DNA underwent Oncomine TCR Beta short-read sequencing. TCRdb independently ran MiXCR on the PCR reads; one entry per CDR3 protein. The repertoire consists of 12,000 to 15,000 distinct CDR3 sequences, with nearly 75% occurring once and the leading ten covering 9.5% to 13%. Sequencing used CD4+ T cells from blood, cultured in vitro. The receptors derive from a human donor who had recovered from COVID-19.

In its sample, this clonotype ranks as medium-sized (0.01 to 0.1%). The chain links TRBV7-2 to TRBJ1-6; no definite D call. This CDR3 comprises 16 residues. Germline-derived CDR1 and CDR2 are SGHTA and FQGNSA. The V end lost 1 base, the J end lost 7 bases, and 14 bases lay between the germline ends. This CDR3 reads CASSLGITIRNSPLHF. CDR3 coding DNA: TGTGCCAGCAGCTTAGGGATCACCATAAGGAATTCACCCCTCCACTTT.

V usage is TRBV24-1 and J usage is TRBJ1-5, with 9 bases aligning to TRBD1. The CDR3 is 17 amino acids. Trimming cost V 9 bases and J 6 bases; bases outside gene matches: 17. Germline loops: CDR1 KGHDR, CDR2 SFDVKD. The chain's CDR3 is CATLPPHGTGFFQPQHF. Written as DNA, the CDR3 is TGTGCCACCCTACCCCCGCATGGGACAGGGTTTTTTCAGCCCCAGCATTTT.

J is TRBJ2-1 and V is TRBV11-2; TRBD2 matches at 12 bases. CDR1 and CDR2 (germline): SGHAT, FQNNGV. CDR3 size: 20 residues. Germline trimming cut 1 base from V and 5 bases from J; bases unmatched to any gene: 15. CDR3 in amino acids: CASSLARRSSGRARHNEQFF. The CDR3 nucleotides read TGTGCCAGCAGCTTAGCCCGCCGATCTAGCGGGAGGGCCCGGCACAATGAGCAGTTCTTC.

This chain uses TRBV7-3 with TRBJ2-2; no clear D. Per the germline V gene, CDR1 is SGHTA and CDR2 is FQGTGA. The V end lost 5 bases, the J end lost 7 bases, and 5 bases lay between the germline ends. There are 11 residues in the CDR3. Here the CDR3 DNA reads TGTGCCAGCAGCCTAAACGGGGAGCTGTTTTTT. Residues: CASSLNGELFF.

The chain carries TRBV6-1 and TRBJ2-6, with 7 bases fitting TRBD2. V trimming: 6 bases; J trimming: 1 base; junction bases outside the gene matches: 3. The CDR3 has 15 amino acids. The germline CDR1 and CDR2 sequences are MNHNS and SASEGT. DNA for the CDR3: TGTGCCAGCAGCGACGGGGGGTCTGGGGCCAACGTCCTGACTTTC. This codes for CASSDGGSGANVLTF.

The DNA for the CDR3 is TGTGCCAGCAGCCCCGGACAGGGGCCGAGGGGCTACACCTTC. Protein product: CASSPGQGPRGYTF. This chain links TRBV7-2 with TRBJ1-2; 9 bases agree with TRBD1. This CDR3 contains 14 residues. V trimming: 5 bases; J trimming: 8 bases; junction bases outside the gene matches: 9. Germline V gene data show CDR1 as SGHTA and CDR2 as FQGNSA. The full variable domain, in which reference TRBV7-2 and TRBJ1-2 provide the parts outside the CDR3, is GAGVSQSPSNKVTEKGKDVELRCDPISGHTALYWYRQSLGQGLEFLIYFQGNSAPDKSGLPSDRFSAERTGGSVSTLTIQRTQQEDSAVYLCASSPGQGPRGYTFGSGTRLTVV.

Written as DNA, the CDR3 is TGTGCCAGCTCACGTGGACTATACTACGAGCAGTACTTC. Protein sequence: CASSRGLYYEQYF. V is TRBV18 and J is TRBJ2-7; possibly TRBD2 for D (6 bases). The CDR3 runs 13 residues. V was trimmed by 4 bases and J by 3 bases, leaving 10 bases between them. CDR1 is KGHSH, CDR2 LQKENI, per germline. Based on the CDR3 plus reference TRBV18 and TRBJ2-7, the full variable domain is NAGVMQNPRHLVRRRGQEARLRCSPMKGHSHVYWYRQLPEEGLKFMVYLQKENIIDESGMPKERFSAEFPKEGPSILRIQQVVRGDSAAYFCASSRGLYYEQYFGPGTRLTVT.

This chain joins TRBV6-1 and TRBJ2-1; D is uncertain. The germline V gene has CDR1 MNHNS and CDR2 SASEGT. The CDR3 covers 13 residues. Trimming took off 3 bases at V and 6 bases at J, with 9 bases between the two ends. The CDR3 DNA is TGTGCCAGCAGTGACTCTGAGGTCAATGAGCAGTTCTTC. Protein product: CASSDSEVNEQFF.

V gene TRBV20-1 combines with J gene TRBJ2-7, with TRBD1 matching over 8 bases. The germline CDR1 and CDR2 sequences are DFQATT and SNEGSKA (reference sequence). CDR3 length: 16 amino acids. The J segment lost 6 bases and the V segment lost 3 bases, leaving 16 bases of the junction unmatched. As DNA, the CDR3 is TGCAGTGCTAGTGGTGCCGGACAGGGAGTCTCGGGCGAGCAGTACTTC. It codes for CSASGAGQGVSGEQYF.

V and J are TRBV12-3 or TRBV12-4 and TRBJ1-2; tentative D call: TRBD1 (5 bases). The CDR3 is made up of 15 amino acids. Trimming stripped 3 bases from V and 4 bases from J, with 15 bases between. CDR3 nucleotide sequence: TGTGCCAGCAGTTTTAGGGGAGGGGTTGCCTATGGCTACACCTTC. This codes for CASSFRGGVAYGYTF.

The rearrangement joins TRBV29-1 to TRBJ1-5; D might be TRBD1 (5 bases). Germline CDR1 is SQVTM and CDR2 is ANQGSEA. Trimming left V 5 bases short and J 4 bases short, with 18 bases between. CDR3 length equals 15 residues. CDR3 nucleotide sequence: TGCAGCGTTTCTGAGGGGATCTTAGGAAATCAGCCCCAGCATTTT. Protein product: CSVSEGILGNQPQHF.

This sequence joins TRBV15 and TRBJ1-2; 10 bases align to TRBD1. This CDR3 has 15 amino acids. Germline-derived CDR1 and CDR2 are LNHNV and YYDKDF (reference sequence). The trim removed 1 base at V and 9 bases at J, leaving 8 bases unmatched. Here the CDR3 reads CATSRGQGAPASYTF. CDR3 nucleotide sequence: TGTGCCACCAGCAGAGGACAGGGGGCCCCCGCAAGCTACACCTTC.

The V gene is TRBV6-1, the J gene TRBJ1-4, with D tentatively TRBD1 (6 bases). V gave up 4 bases and J gave up 12 bases, with 21 bases separating them. Germline values: CDR1 MNHNS, CDR2 SASEGT. The CDR3 covers 15 residues. The chain's CDR3 is CASSVGPPKGGELFF. CDR3 nucleotides: TGTGCCAGCAGTGTTGGCCCACCGAAGGGGGGGGAACTGTTTTTT.

The rearrangement uses TRBV30 and TRBJ2-7; no reliable D call. Germline loops: CDR1 GTSNPN, CDR2 SVGIG (reference sequence). This CDR3 is built from 14 residues. V lost 0 bases and J 2 bases, leaving 11 bases between the germline ends. The CDR3 sequence is CAWSVPWPPYEQYF. The DNA for the CDR3 is TGTGCCTGGAGTGTACCATGGCCACCCTACGAGCAGTACTTC.

The rearrangement uses TRBV25-1 and TRBJ2-3; a possible D gene is TRBD2 (6 bases). V lost 1 base and J 4 bases, leaving 12 bases between the germline ends. Germline V gives CDR1 MGHDK, CDR2 SYGVNS. This CDR3 has 15 amino acids. CDR3 residues: CASSESLAMADTQYF. The CDR3 coding sequence is TGTGCCAGCAGTGAATCTCTAGCGATGGCAGATACGCAGTATTTT.

J is TRBJ2-7 and V is TRBV20-1; 10 nucleotides line up with TRBD2. The CDR3 spans 15 residues. Per germline, CDR1 DFQATT and CDR2 SNEGSKA (reference sequence). Trimming at V came to 8 bases and at J to 6 bases, leaving 16 bases not matched to a gene. CDR3 sequence reads: CSIKLGSSGSGEQYF. CDR3 sequence (DNA): TGCAGTATTAAGTTGGGGTCTAGCGGGAGTGGCGAGCAGTACTTC.

V usage is TRBV5-1 and J usage is TRBJ2-1; 11 bases fit TRBD2. This CDR3 is 17 amino acids long. V gave up 3 bases and J gave up 0 bases; unmatched junction bases: 5. Germline V lookup: CDR1 SGHRS, CDR2 YFSETQ. For the CDR3, the DNA is TGCGCCAGCAGCTGGACTAGCGGGTCACCCTCCTACAATGAGCAGTTCTTC. It codes for CASSWTSGSPSYNEQFF.

This clonotype was counted a single time. This sequence joins TRBV25-1 and TRBJ2-1; D not certain. Trimming took off 5 bases at V and 10 bases at J, with 12 bases between the two ends. This CDR3 comprises 12 residues. Germline V lookup: CDR1 MGHDK, CDR2 SYGVNS. This CDR3 is CASSPEIGEQFF. The CDR3 coding sequence is TGTGCCAGCAGTCCTGAGATCGGGGAGCAGTTCTTC.

This chain links TRBV9 with TRBJ2-7; TRBD2 aligns across 7 bases. After removal of 0 bases from V and 3 bases from J, the junction contained 6 bases not matched to a gene. Germline lookup yields CDR1 SGDLS and CDR2 YYNGEE. The CDR3 loop spans 15 amino acids. As DNA, the CDR3 is TGTGCCAGCAGCGTAGGGAGCGGGAATCACTACGAGCAGTACTTC. As protein: CASSVGSGNHYEQYF. Drawing the rest from reference TRBV9 and TRBJ2-7, the complete variable domain is DSGVTQTPKHLITATGQRVTLRCSPRSGDLSVYWYQQSLDQGLQFLIQYYNGEERAKGNILERFSAQQFPDLHSELNLSSLELGDSALYFCASSVGSGNHYEQYFGPGTRLTVT.

The chain links TRBV7-2 to TRBJ2-7, with TRBD2 as a possible D gene (5 bases). V was clipped by 3 bases and J by 7 bases, with 13 bases between them. Germline-derived CDR1 and CDR2 are SGHTA and FQGNSA. The CDR3 has 13 residues. The DNA for the CDR3 is TGTGCCAGCAGCTTGTTGGGAGTCCTGGAGCAGTACTTC. Protein product: CASSLLGVLEQYF.

The gene calls are TRBV6-1 and TRBJ2-1; 13 nucleotides align to TRBD2. This CDR3 contains 16 residues. The germline V gene encodes CDR1 MNHNS and CDR2 SASEGT. Unmatched junction bases numbered 6, after V lost 5 bases and J lost 5 bases. Here the CDR3 reads CASSRTSGRGNNEQFF. In DNA form, the CDR3 reads TGTGCCAGCAGTAGGACTAGCGGGAGAGGTAACAATGAGCAGTTCTTC.

This chain joins TRBV6-1 and TRBJ1-6, with D possibly being TRBD1 (6 bases). Germline assignment: CDR1 MNHNS and CDR2 SASEGT. V was shortened by 8 bases and J by 6 bases, with 11 bases between the two germline ends. The CDR3 runs 13 residues. For the CDR3, the DNA is TGTGCCAGCCTAAACAGGGCTAATTCACCCCTCCACTTT. The encoded protein is CASLNRANSPLHF.

The chain uses TRBV25-1 and TRBJ2-3; 11 positions agree with TRBD2. The V gene end was trimmed by 4 bases and the J gene end by 1 base; junction bases not matched to a gene: 4. The length of the CDR3 is 16 residues. CDR1 and CDR2 from the germline V gene are MGHDK and SYGVNS. The CDR3 bases are TGTGCCAGCAGTGGACTAGCGGGGCTAGGCACAGATACGCAGTATTTT. The encoded protein is CASSGLAGLGTDTQYF. The full variable domain, in which reference TRBV25-1 and TRBJ2-3 provide the parts outside the CDR3, is EADIYQTPRYLVIGTGKKITLECSQTMGHDKMYWYQQDPGMELHLIHYSYGVNSTEKGDLSSESTVSRIRTEHFPLTLESARPSHTSQYLCASSGLAGLGTDTQYFGPGTRLTVL.

A note on this clonotype: One end of the junction is discordant with germline, which a read error may explain. The chain is built from TRBV6-1 and TRBJ1-3, with D possibly being TRBD1 (6 bases). Germline assignment: CDR1 MNHNS and CDR2 SASEGT. CDR3 length: 13 residues. CDR3 sequence reads: CAGGGRDGNTIYF. The CDR3 DNA reads as TGCGCTGGGGGGGGCAGGGATGGAAACACCATATATTTT.

The chain carries TRBV12-3 or TRBV12-4 and TRBJ2-1; 12 bases line up with TRBD2. The junction had 8 bases not matched to a gene; V was cut back by 1 base and J by 10 bases. The CDR3 contains 16 residues. CDR3 amino acids: CASSLVRLAGGLEQFF. The CDR3 DNA reads as TGTGCCAGCAGTTTAGTTAGGCTAGCGGGAGGGTTAGAGCAGTTCTTC.

This sequence joins TRBV7-2 and TRBJ2-5; 9 bases fit TRBD1. After removal of 5 bases from V and 4 bases from J, the junction contained 8 bases not matched to a gene. Germline V gene sequence: CDR1 SGHTA, CDR2 FQGNSA. The CDR3 contains 15 residues. The CDR3: CASSTNRGRGETQYF. The CDR3 coding sequence is TGTGCCAGCAGCACTAACAGGGGGCGAGGAGAGACCCAGTACTTC.

This chain joins TRBV7-7 and TRBJ2-2; 11 nucleotides line up with TRBD1. The germline V gene has CDR1 SSHAT and CDR2 FNYEAQ (reference sequence). This CDR3 comprises 15 residues. V shed 5 bases and J 4 bases; nucleotides not matched to a gene: 3. The CDR3: CASSTGTGGTGELFF. CDR3 nucleotides: TGTGCCAGCAGCACCGGGACAGGGGGCACCGGGGAGCTGTTTTTT. The whole variable domain, remainder taken from reference TRBV7-7 and TRBJ2-2, is GAGVSQSPRYKVTKRGQDVTLRCDPISSHATLYWYQQALGQGPEFLTYFNYEAQPDKSGLPSDRFSAERPEGSISTLTIQRTEQRDSAMYRCASSTGTGGTGELFFGEGSRLTVL.

The chain has TRBV20-1 and TRBJ2-7; D is possibly TRBD2 (6 bases). The CDR3 runs 14 residues. Between the trimmed V and J ends, which lost 7 bases and 5 bases, there was a span of 21 bases. Germline assignment: CDR1 DFQATT and CDR2 SNEGSKA (reference sequence). The CDR3 loop reads CSVLVRDFTDEQYF. As DNA, the CDR3 is TGCAGTGTCCTCGTCCGGGACTTTACGGACGAGCAGTACTTC.

V gene TRBV19 combines with J gene TRBJ1-2; D perhaps matches TRBD1 (6 bases). Germline V gene lookup returns CDR1 LNHDA and CDR2 SQIVND (reference sequence). Trimming removed 6 bases from V and 1 base from J, with 12 bases in between. CDR3 length: 14 amino acids. CDR3 amino acids: CASSPRGFNYGYTF. DNA of the CDR3: TGTGCCAGTAGCCCCAGGGGATTTAACTATGGCTACACCTTC.

The rearrangement uses TRBV20-1 and TRBJ1-1; D possibly corresponds to TRBD1 (6 bases). CDR1 and CDR2 from the germline V gene are DFQATT and SNEGSKA (reference sequence). V was trimmed by 6 bases and J by 0 bases, leaving 14 bases between them. The CDR3 contains 14 residues. The CDR3: CSAFVGGMNTEAFF. CDR3 bases: TGCAGTGCCTTCGTAGGGGGGATGAACACTGAAGCTTTCTTT.

V and J are TRBV7-6 and TRBJ2-1; 10 positions agree with TRBD1. The CDR3 covers 14 residues. The V segment lost 5 bases and the J segment 7 bases; nucleotides outside the gene matches: 5. The V gene's germline CDR1 is SGHVS and CDR2 FNYEAQ. As DNA, the CDR3 is TGTGCCAGCAGCCCCCCGGGACAGGGGAATGAGCAGTTCTTC. Translated, it gives CASSPPGQGNEQFF.